The text below deals with one T cell receptor (beta chain). This clonotype was observed a few times. No antigen is known for it. Nothing much larger sits one base from this clone, and base qualities are not available. The sample's time point label, decoded: late sampling 161 to 241 days after vaccination in three convalescent patients. What this sample's treatment or condition label stands for: roughly 11-day PBMC culture with coronavirus spike peptide pools or control peptides (ViraFEST assay). The study used the ViraFEST assay, which expanded antigen-specific T cells with peptide pools and then identified expanded clonotypes by TCR sequencing. Positive SARS-CoV-2 PCR tests in the convalescent patients dated from March to December 2020, before Alpha, Beta and Delta variants emerged in the United States. Each well held 2 million or so PBMCs cultured in IMDM containing roughly 5% human AB serum and around 9.2 IU/ml IL-2, with around 9.2 ug/ml peptide pools added. Half of the culture medium was replaced with fresh IL-2-containing medium on days 3 and 7. CD4+ T cells were isolated after about 10 days of culture through negative selection using the EasySep CD4+ T cell isolation kit. Ficoll-Paque Plus gradient centrifugation was used to isolate PBMCs from whole blood, and the isolated PBMCs were then either used fresh or cryopreserved at -140C. In general, triplicate wells were set up for every culture condition.

Library method: PCR. DNA from cultured CD4+ T cells was subjected to TCR sequencing with the Oncomine TCR Beta short-read assay at the Johns Hopkins FTIC core. The QIAamp micro DNA kit was used to extract genomic DNA from the cultured CD4+ T cells. Oncomine TCR Beta libraries made from cultured CD4+ T cells were pooled using unique dual indexes and sequenced on an Illumina iSeq 100. In the authors' own workflow: Non-productive sequences were filtered out, and CDR3s that did not start with C, did not end with F or W, or were shorter than 7 amino acids were discarded. Antigen-specific clonotypes were identified using the MANAFEST web application through comparison of peptide-stimulated wells with reference and other culture wells. Positive clones required FDR below 0.05, an odds ratio above 5, and productive frequency above 0.1% in at least two of three replicate wells. A clonotype was classed as cross-reactive if the clonotype showed significant expansion both in SARS-CoV-2 spike wells and in at least one common cold coronavirus spike condition. Using R version 3.6.1, CDR3 homology was evaluated through Levenshtein distances (stringdist) along with unrooted phylogenetic trees (ape). TCRdb ran its own pipeline on the public reads, namely fastp trimming at Q25 and MiXCR clone calling, and kept in-frame beta chains. Records with the same CDR3 protein are collapsed into one entry carrying the most frequent genes and DNA. The V and J calls follow TCRdb's processing rather than the paper's. The sample table holds roughly 18,000 distinct CDR3 sequences, of which 44% were seen once. Of the sample, about a sixth falls within the top ten clones.

This record comes from a study of vaccination and CD4 T cells after COVID-19 (dated by TCRdb to 2022 to 2024). For context, the study as a whole: Convalescent patients had a positive SARS-CoV-2 result on nasal swab PCR, and of these patients, fewer than ten had mild disease and one had severe disease. Control cultures received a CEFX viral epitope pool as the positive control, an HIV-1 Nef peptide pool as the negative control, or no peptide. The cultures were stimulated with overlapping spike peptide pools from SARS-CoV-2 and from the common cold coronaviruses HCoV-NL63, HCoV-OC43 and HCoV-229E. Three convalescent patients gave samples both early after vaccination (day 14) and late after vaccination (days 161 to 241). Each participant got two doses of either the Pfizer-BioNTech BNT162b2 vaccine (n=8) or the Moderna mRNA-1273 vaccine (n=2). Post-vaccine blood samples were obtained a median of approximately 74 days after the second vaccine dose, with a range of roughly 13 to 250 days. In 9 to 11 COVID-19 convalescent patients and a few infection-naive healthy vaccine recipients, researchers compared the spike-specific CD4+ TCR repertoire from before mRNA vaccination with the repertoire from after. Post-COVID blood samples were collected from convalescent patients a median of roughly 100 days after diagnosis, with a range of roughly 30 to 161 days. The convalescent cohort included six males and four females, with two Hispanic individuals, seven Caucasians, two Asians and one multiracial person. What the work shows at the level of the full study, not this receptor alone: Of the vaccine-specific clones in convalescent patients, 304 of 307, or nearly all, reacted only to SARS-CoV-2 spike and did not cross-react with common cold coronaviruses. An increase in the median number of SARS-CoV-2-reactive clonotypes from 21 after infection to some 38 after vaccination was observed, but the change was not found to be significant. Among convalescent patients, a median roughly 90% of the SARS-CoV-2-reactive clones seen after vaccination appeared only after vaccination, which suggests priming specific to the vaccine. The number of convalescent patients in the study was relatively small, and the study did not examine early timepoints following natural infection.

The trim is 3 bases for V and 9 bases for J, with a gap of 15 bases between the germline ends. Reading from cysteine to phenylalanine, the CDR3 counts 15 amino acids. The CDR3 DNA has 45 bases and is translated from base 1. The germline V gene (reference sequence) gives CDR1 as LNHNV and CDR2 as YYDKDF. This clonotype originated in a human donor who had recovered from COVID-19. The chain is encoded by TRBV15 joined to TRBJ1-6, and the D gene may be TRBD1, 5 bases matching. The source material was CD4+ T cells from blood, cultured in vitro, sampled about 7 months after SARS-CoV-2 vaccination. Here the CDR3 is given as CATSRGGTEPSPLHF. The DNA sequence reads TGTGCCACCAGCAGGGGGGGGACGGAGCCTTCACCCCTCCACTTT.